This T cell receptor (beta chain) stems from a study of identical twins. V was pared by 3 bases and J by 4 bases, with 10 bases between. CDR3 length equals 13 residues. From germline, CDR1 is DFQATT and CDR2 SNEGSKA (reference sequence). Overall study results and limits: Clonotypes of the beta chain that were abundant in cord blood carried fewer insertions (memory repertoires showed none).

This clonotype was seen only a few times. Its target is unknown. Unique molecular identifiers were present on the cDNA, which also gained a universal primer site by template switching. TCRdb re-derived calls from the 5' RACE reads in MiXCR, one entry per CDR3 protein. This sample carries hundreds of thousands of distinct CDR3 sequences, approximately 6.1% of them seen once, and the ten largest clones take 1.5% to 2%. The origin of this receptor is a man between 18 and 35 years old in good health. The chain recombines TRBV20-1 with TRBJ1-5; no clear D gene. Sample: naive T cells sorted from blood. CDR3 loop: CSASSSVNQPQHF. The CDR3 nucleotides are TGCAGTGCTAGCTCCAGCGTTAATCAGCCCCAGCATTTT.